Listed here is a single T cell receptor beta chain. Using immunoSEQ multiplex PCR, the repertoire was profiled, and TCRdb retains in-frame clones only, with some absent. The sample lists hundreds of thousands of clones; around nine tenths were seen once. The sample is drawn from a study of shared T cell receptors in the human thymus. Germline V gene lookup returns CDR1 SGHRS and CDR2 YFSETQ. The V segment lost 2 bases and the J segment 3 bases; nucleotides outside the gene matches: 4. The CDR3 covers 17 residues. These data are also associated with another study on human thymus T cells. That work contributes: During corrective heart surgery, resections were taken, and the thymus tissue came from them.

The chain joins TRBV5-1 to TRBJ2-2; 13 nucleotides line up with TRBD2. Sequencing was done on a sample of thymocytes. The source is a boy younger than two with a congenital heart defect. CDR3 amino acids: CASSFFTSGRDTGELFF. In DNA form, the CDR3 reads TGCGCCAGCAGCTTCTTTACTAGCGGGAGGGACACCGGGGAGCTGTTTTTT.